This TCR beta chain was sequenced for a study of cytomegalovirus exposure and HLA in healthy donors. Study-wide points: Judged likely to be a sequencing artifact was a cluster of highly shared sequence variants. Earlier analysis yielded a pattern in which most TCR beta V segments were productive about 90% or about 30% of the time. Cytomegalovirus association was listed for under 200 TCR beta chains.

This PCR relied on a set of 60 Vbeta primers and 13 Jbeta primers. Clones were sequenced by immunoSEQ multiplex PCR, and TCRdb holds only the in-frame ones, with some missing. The sample has 96,000 or so clones; about four fifths are singletons. At sampling all donors were nominally healthy, likely with unrecorded immune exposures. V shed 9 bases and J 4 bases; nucleotides not matched to a gene: 7. The CDR3 sequence is 14 residues long. Germline values: CDR1 SGHAT, CDR2 FQNNGV. A note on this clone: The antigen is unknown.

This TCR was sampled from a woman aged 70-85 years in good health and CMV-seropositive. The specimen sequenced was PBMCs. The genes are TRBV11-2 and TRBJ2-7, with 12 bases matching TRBD1. The CDR3 is CASVGGQGAYEQYF. CDR3 coding DNA: TGTGCCAGTGTGGGGGGACAGGGGGCTTACGAGCAGTACTTC.